What follows is one TCR beta chain and its context. What it binds is not known. Trimming took 2 bases from V and 7 from J; bases not matched to a gene: 16. Per the germline V gene, CDR1 is MDHEN and CDR2 is SYDVKM. This CDR3 is 17 amino acids long. TCRdb's copy holds only in-frame clones and misses some; the assay was immunoSEQ multiplex PCR. The sample has roughly 100,000 clones, about 85% seen once. These data belong to a study of T cell responses to AZD1222 COVID-19 vaccine. General study points: Per reports, nearly half of all spike-specific TCRs target regions that are unmutated in variants. Elevations in Spike-specific TCR breadth and depth followed administration of two AZD1222 doses. Among AZD1222 vaccinees, only six were seropositive at baseline. Repertoires were collected only later (after the peak T cell response had occurred).

Sequenced material: peripheral blood, taken on day 0 of AZD1222 vaccination. This receptor was taken from an adult in good health. This chain connects TRBV28 to TRBJ2-7; 8 bases agree with TRBD1. CDR3 amino acids: CASSLRQGALSLGEQYF. In DNA form, the CDR3 reads TGTGCCAGCAGTTTAAGGCAGGGGGCCTTATCGCTGGGGGAGCAGTACTTC.